This T cell receptor beta chain was captured by sequencing in a study of shared clonotypes between healthy human individuals. Data came from immunoSEQ multiplex PCR; TCRdb stores just in-frame clones and leaves some out. The table lists under 2,500,000 clones, approximately 96% of them singletons. Notes on this clone: At the DNA level, this CDR3 is encoded by other sequences in the same sample as well.

Germline V gene data show CDR1 as SGHRS and CDR2 as YFSETQ. The ends lost 3 bases at V and 4 bases at J; junction bases unmatched: 5. The CDR3 loop spans 14 amino acids. The gene calls are TRBV5-1 and TRBJ2-5; 8 bases are a match to TRBD1. The sequence was collected from a man aged 18 to 35 in good health. Sequences were obtained from naive CD4+ T cells sorted from blood. The subset is: CD45RA+ positively selected. The CDR3: CASSSTGGGETQYF. Written as DNA, the CDR3 is TGCGCCAGCAGCTCCACAGGGGGAGGAGAGACCCAGTACTTC.